Following are 7 T cell receptor beta chains from one sample sequenced in a study of metastatic and nonmetastatic thyroid tumors (TCRdb year 2020). The library was produced with PCR. Reads for this sample came from an Illumina HiSeq 4000. Through fastp at Q25 and MiXCR, TCRdb rebuilt clones from the public reads, retaining in-frame beta chains. The table for this sample lists roughly 16,000 clones; 15% to 19% of them were counted only once. Around 16% of the sample goes to the ten largest clones. None of the patients had been given any treatment before thyroid surgery. The sequenced sample consisted of blood. Receptors were obtained from a female donor with papillary thyroid cancer or a benign thyroid nodule (not recorded which). Some clones in this sample may be carry-over from other donors' samples.

The chain recombines TRBV7-9 with TRBJ1-1; 9 bases agree with TRBD1. CDR1 is SEHNR and CDR2 is FQNEAQ in the germline V gene (reference sequence). The CDR3 runs 14 residues. The V gene end was trimmed by 4 bases and the J gene end by 5 bases; junction bases not matched to a gene: 5. The CDR3 here is CASSSRDRETEAFF. CDR3 in DNA: TGTGCCAGCAGCTCCCGGGACAGGGAGACTGAAGCTTTCTTT.

This clone ranks as medium-sized (0.01 to 0.1%). The chain links TRBV28 to TRBJ2-7, with 7 bases aligning to TRBD1. J lost 2 bases, V lost 7 bases, and 5 bases had no gene match. The CDR3 is 13 amino acids. CDR1 and CDR2 (germline): MDHEN, SYDVKM. The CDR3 reads CASTDRETYEQYF. DNA for the CDR3: TGTGCCAGCACCGACAGGGAAACCTACGAGCAGTACTTC.

To note about this clone: One end of the junction does not line up with germline, which may come from a read error. The rearrangement joins TRBV2 to TRBJ2-1; no reliable D call. This CDR3 spans 15 amino acids. The V gene's germline CDR1 is SNHLY and CDR2 FYNNEI. The CDR3 sequence is CASSRELSSHNEQFF. Here the CDR3 DNA reads TGTGCCAGCTCAAGAGAATTAAGCTCCCACAATGAGCAGTTCTTC.

This clone came up many times. This chain uses TRBV20-1 with TRBJ2-7; 9 nucleotides align to TRBD2. Germline V gene lookup returns CDR1 DFQATT and CDR2 SNEGSKA (reference sequence). The V segment lost 6 bases and the J segment 6 bases; nucleotides outside the gene matches: 9. This CDR3 contains 13 residues. This CDR3 is CSAPQREEPEQYF. CDR3 nucleotide sequence: TGCAGTGCCCCCCAGCGGGAGGAGCCCGAGCAGTACTTC.

A note on this clone: This may be a read error, as it is one base from a much larger clone. The genes are TRBV5-1 and TRBJ1-1, with no clear D. V shed 1 base and J shed 3 bases, with 10 bases lying between them. This CDR3 has 14 residues. Looked up from germline, CDR1 is SGHRS and CDR2 is YFSETQ. CDR3 sequence: CASSLSRTDTEAFF. The CDR3 DNA reads TGCGCCAGCAGCTTGTCCAGGACGGACACTGAAGCTTTCTTT.

There are many counts of this clone. The gene calls are TRBV19 and TRBJ2-7; 7 bases are shared with TRBD1. Germline V gene lookup returns CDR1 LNHDA and CDR2 SQIVND (reference sequence). Trimming removed 4 bases from V and 7 bases from J; junction bases left unmatched: 10. There are 14 residues in the CDR3. The DNA of the CDR3 is TGTGCCAGTAGTACCACGACAGGGAACGAAGAGCAGTACTTC. This sequence encodes CASSTTTGNEEQYF.

The chain uses TRBV28 and TRBJ2-7, with D possibly being TRBD1 or TRBD2 (5 bases each). V was clipped by 5 bases and J by 5 bases, with 10 bases between them. Per germline, CDR1 MDHEN and CDR2 SYDVKM. The CDR3 runs 12 residues. The CDR3 spells CASSERGDEQYF. CDR3 in DNA: TGTGCCAGCAGTGAGAGAGGGGACGAGCAGTACTTC.